The clone carrying this T cell receptor beta chain was detected only a few times. Its target is unknown. The data originate from a study of shared clonotypes between healthy human individuals. Study-wide results and caveats: Relative to their counterparts shared across all four donors, non-shared clonotypes exhibited diminished generation probabilities. Naive subsets tended to show greater estimated richness than memory subsets. The rarefaction results pointed to incomplete sorted-subset sequencing despite large depth.

In the CD4+ fraction, cells were divided into CD45RA+ naive and CD45RA-negative memory subsets. CDR1 and CDR2 (germline): LNHDA, SQIVND (reference sequence). The CDR3 spans 13 residues. V was cut by 5 bases and J by 2 bases, with 7 bases left in between. Produced via immunoSEQ multiplex PCR; TCRdb's table is partial and in-frame only. The data contain 2 million to 2.5 million clones, 93% of them seen just once; the ten biggest clones take up 0.39%. Sequencing input: naive CD4+ T cells from PBMCs. Subset indicated: CD45RA+ positively selected. The V gene is TRBV19, the J gene TRBJ1-5, with D hard to call. The receptor comes from a man aged 18 to 35 in good health. Some clones in this sample may be carry-over from other donors' samples. The CDR3 DNA sequence: TGTGCCAGTAGTTGGGTGGGCAATCAGCCCCAGCATTTT. Its protein is CASSWVGNQPQHF.